The present entry profiles one T cell receptor (beta chain) with its context. Its antigen specificity is not known. No qualities accompany the bases; no much larger clone lies one base away. TCRbeta CDR3 regions were amplified from genomic DNA using the immunoSEQ Assay, a bias-controlled multiplex PCR. As for the original processing: The number of nucleated cells in each sample was estimated from the amplification of reference gene primers within the assay. To quantify the absolute abundance of each unique TCRbeta CDR3 rearrangement, sequence reads were collapsed and filtered. For each sample, productive Simpson clonality was calculated as the square root of Simpson's diversity index over productive rearrangements. The table comes from immuneACCESS by way of TCRdb, which keeps in-frame sequences with V and J called. Part of the clones is missing from these tables; in studies checked, under half for an unresolved V gene and the rest for unknown reasons. That table supplies the V and J calls and clone size; D and trimming were determined from the DNA. This sample comprises approximately 170,000 clones, over 75% of them detected only once. The ten largest account for under 7% of the sample.

Participants in the prospective study were enrolled through a virtual design, were aged roughly 18 to 100 years, and lived in roughly 24 United States geographic areas. In the prospective study, cohorts were assigned on the basis of participant-reported clinical history obtained from a screening survey and a study questionnaire. For ImmuneRACE Cohort 3, a participant was defined as recovered based on two consecutive negative NP/OP PCR tests, clearance by a healthcare professional, or resolution of symptoms. Mobile phlebotomists in the prospective study collected whole blood, serum and a nasopharyngeal or oropharyngeal swab from every participant. Over a 2-month period, participants in the prospective study had the option of providing additional blood draws and questionnaires. Before DNA extraction, blood samples from the prospective study were shipped at room temperature or frozen. This sample is drawn from a study of blood T cell repertoires in COVID-19 (dated by TCRdb to the early 2020s). With regard to the full study: Samples covering the acute and convalescent phases of COVID-19 were provided by collaborators in the United States, Italy and Spain. The material from the prospective study consisted of cDNA or gDNA derived from T cells, B-cell-depleted T cells, or PBMCs. Deeply sampled blood TCRbeta repertoires from subjects exposed to, actively infected with, or recovered from COVID-19 were included in the dataset. The repertoires were released in a freely available public database meant as a resource for research on the immune response to SARS-CoV-2. The samples were drawn from two sources: the first 160 participants of the ongoing ImmuneRACE study, and about 1,300 subjects contributed by 6 global collaborators. Sample metadata almost always included a de-identified subject ID, COVID-19 status, age in years and sex. Where HLA class I and class II types were available, the types were taken from metadata supplied by the sample provider, not from assay-based typing.

The study at large found these results: Clinical and demographic metadata were provided uncurated, with the amount varying by source and participant.

The sequenced sample consisted of PBMCs or T cells enriched from blood (not recorded which). This TCR derives from a man in his forties or fifties who had recovered from COVID-19.

The DNA sequence is TGCAGCGTTCCCCCCGAACTCATGAACACTGAAGCTTTCTTT. It is translated as CSVPPELMNTEAFF. The sequence joins TRBV29-1 to TRBJ1-1, with the D segment identity uncertain. Trimming costs V 5 bases and J 0 bases, and their ends lie 13 bases apart. CDR1 SQVTM and CDR2 ANQGSEA were looked up in the germline V gene. The CDR3 spans 14 residues, from the cysteine through the phenylalanine. The DNA shown is the 42-base CDR3, in frame from base 1.